One T cell receptor beta chain is described in this entry. Its antigen is still unknown. Expressed TCRB transcripts were sequenced because the isolated RNA had all been reverse transcribed beforehand. Produced via immunoSEQ multiplex PCR; TCRdb's table is partial and in-frame only. The sample includes about 650,000 clones, roughly 12% of them seen just once. The data belong to a study of beta chain features in type 1 diabetes. Overall study context: All samples yielded roughly 100 million examined sorted cells.

Findings and limits, study-wide: There was a moderate but significant shortening of TCRB CDR3s in all four CD4+ subsets of Type 1 diabetes patients. Any HLA effect on TCRB rearrangement was left unresolved by small sub-analyses.

This receptor was taken from a man aged 25 to 40 with type 1 diabetes. Sequenced: naive CD4+ T cells from blood.

CDR3 protein: CATSRDVAGVHNEQFF. Written as DNA, the CDR3 is TGTGCCACCAGCAGAGACGTAGCGGGGGTCCACAATGAGCAGTTCTTC. V usage is TRBV15 and J usage is TRBJ2-1; TRBD2 aligns across 9 bases. The CDR3 has 16 residues. CDR1 is LNHNV and CDR2 is YYDKDF in the germline V gene (reference sequence). The V segment lost 0 bases and the J segment 5 bases; nucleotides outside the gene matches: 5.